Listed below are T cell receptor beta chains from one sample, sequenced in a study of T cells after yellow fever vaccination. TCRdb analysed the 5' RACE reads with MiXCR anew, one entry per CDR3 protein. Among about 260,000 distinct CDR3 sequences, roughly 5.2% were seen once, and the ten largest hold under 3.5%. Sequencing used CD4+ T cells sorted from PBMCs, obtained on the day of the yellow fever booster vaccination. These receptors were collected from a man younger than 30 who received the YFV17D yellow fever vaccine. Both conserved end residues are part of each CDR3. The D gene is left open where the match is weak. A clone size is listed for some rows: how often the clone was seen (once, few, many), or a class if it is expanded.

TRBV4-2	NA	many	15	TRBJ2-1	TGTGCCAGCAGCCGGGAGGGACAGTATACGAATGAGCAGTTCTTC	CASSREGQYTNEQFF
TRBV29-1	TRBD1	many	14	TRBJ2-3	TGCAGCGTTGAAGAAGGGGGCCACACAGATACGCAGTATTTT	CSVEEGGHTDTQYF
TRBV12-3/TRBV12-4	TRBD1	NA	14	TRBJ2-7	TGTGCCAGCAGTCCTTCGACAGGGGGCGCCGAGCAGTACTTC	CASSPSTGGAEQYF
TRBV5-5	NA	few	14	TRBJ2-7	TGTGCCAGCAGCCGCCGGGACCCCGGCTACGAGCAGTACTTC	CASSRRDPGYEQYF
TRBV29-1	TRBD1	NA	13	TRBJ1-6	TGCAGCGTTGAGGTGACAGGGGATTCACCCCTCCACTTT	CSVEVTGDSPLHF
TRBV12-3/TRBV12-4	NA	few	15	TRBJ2-1	TGTGCCAGCACCCCTTTGAGGGGCCGGTACAATGAGCAGTTCTTC	CASTPLRGRYNEQFF
TRBV7-2	TRBD1	few	14	TRBJ1-4	TGTGCCAGCAGCCGGGACAGGCGGGAGGAAAAACTGTTTTTT	CASSRDRREEKLFF
TRBV5-1	NA	NA	17	TRBJ2-3	TGCGCCAGCAGCTTGAGCATCAGGGCTTATGCCACAGATACGCAGTATTTT	CASSLSIRAYATDTQYF
TRBV7-2	TRBD2	few	16	TRBJ2-3	TGTGCCAGCAGCTCCCAAGGACTAGCGGGGTCAGATACGCAGTATTTT	CASSSQGLAGSDTQYF
TRBV19	TRBD2	NA	16	TRBJ2-5	TGTGCCAGTAGTCGCATGGTAGCGGGGGGAGGAGAGACCCAGTACTTC	CASSRMVAGGGETQYF
TRBV7-2	NA	NA	15	TRBJ1-4	TGTGCCAGCAGCTTAGGGCCCCAGTACGATGAAAAACTGTTTTTT	CASSLGPQYDEKLFF
TRBV15	TRBD1	NA	17	TRBJ1-5	TGTGCCACCAGCAGACGATTCCTTGGGACAGGGGTTCAGCCCCAGCATTTT	CATSRRFLGTGVQPQHF
TRBV18	NA	many	15	TRBJ2-5	TGTGCCAGCTCACCACCCACTAGTAACCAAGAGACCCAGTACTTC	CASSPPTSNQETQYF
TRBV15	NA	few	13	TRBJ1-6	TGTGCCACCAGGGAGCAGGATAATTCACCCCTCCACTTT	CATREQDNSPLHF
TRBV12-3/TRBV12-4	NA	NA	13	TRBJ1-3	TGTGCCAGCAGTGCATGGGGGGGGTCCCACATATATTTT	CASSAWGGSHIYF
TRBV21-1	NA	NA	18	TRBJ2-3	TGTGCCAGCAGCAAAGAGTCGATTAGCGGGGGGAACACAGATACGCAGTATTTT	CASSKESISGGNTDTQYF
TRBV29-1	TRBD1	few	15	TRBJ2-1	TGCAGCGTTGGCAGGCTGGGGACAGGGGACAATGAGCAGTTCTTC	CSVGRLGTGDNEQFF
TRBV7-2	NA	NA	15	TRBJ2-7	TGTGCCAGCAGCTTAGTGGGAGTGGGTTCTTACGAGCAGTACTTC	CASSLVGVGSYEQYF
TRBV7-3	NA	few	14	TRBJ2-7	TGTGCCAGCAGCTTAGGGTTGTCGGTGGGGGAGCAGTACTTC	CASSLGLSVGEQYF
TRBV5-1	NA	few	15	TRBJ1-1	TGCGCCAGCAGCCGCGCCGGGACACAGAACACTGAAGCTTTCTTT	CASSRAGTQNTEAFF
TRBV27	TRBD1	few	15	TRBJ1-2	TGTGCCAGCAGTTGGGGACAGGGAGAGTTATATGGCTACACCTTC	CASSWGQGELYGYTF
TRBV20-1	TRBD1	many	14	TRBJ1-6	TGCAGTGCCGGGGCCCCAGGGGGAAATTCACCCCTCCACTTT	CSAGAPGGNSPLHF
TRBV9	TRBD1	many	16	TRBJ2-7	TGTGCCAGCAGCGTAGGGTCAGGGGGCCCCTCCTACGAGCAGTACTTC	CASSVGSGGPSYEQYF
TRBV18	NA	NA	15	TRBJ1-3	TGTGCCAGCTCACCAGTACTGAACTCTGGAAACACCATATATTTT	CASSPVLNSGNTIYF
TRBV19	NA	NA	14	TRBJ1-2	TGTGCCAGTAGCGCTGAGATATACGGATATGGCTACACCTTC	CASSAEIYGYGYTF
TRBV11-2	TRBD1	many	14	TRBJ2-7	TGTGCCAGCAGCTCCCGAACAGGGGGCTACGAGCAGTACTTC	CASSSRTGGYEQYF
TRBV23-1	NA	many	14	TRBJ2-5	TGCGCCAGCAGTCAATCGAACAGGGCAGAGACCCAGTACTTC	CASSQSNRAETQYF
TRBV5-4	TRBD1	NA	15	TRBJ2-5	TGTGCCAGCAGCCGTAACCGGGACAGGGTACAGACCCAGTACTTC	CASSRNRDRVQTQYF
TRBV6-2/TRBV6-3	NA	few	15	TRBJ2-1	TGTGCCAGCAGTACGAGGACCGAATTCAACAATGAGCAGTTCTTC	CASSTRTEFNNEQFF